The 9 T cell receptor beta chains below all came from one sample that was sequenced in a study of T-cell reconstitution after alpha-beta-depleted transplantation in children. A library of TCRbeta sequences, prepared with unique molecular identifiers, was generated. One entry per CDR3 protein results from TCRdb running MiXCR on the PCR reads. Here the sample spans about 400,000 distinct CDR3 sequences, about 16% being singletons. The sequences come from PBMCs, mostly from graft donor cells, collected 360 days after TCRalphabeta/CD19-depleted stem cell transplant. These receptors came from a boy in the first two years of life who had a stem cell transplant for Wiskott-Aldrich syndrome, so the T cells may come from the graft donor.

In this sample, this clonotype turned up a few times. This chain connects TRBV6-2 or TRBV6-3 to TRBJ2-1; 9 nucleotides align to TRBD2. Germline V gene sequence: CDR1 MNHEY, CDR2 SVGEGT. The CDR3 has 16 amino acids. The V segment lost 7 bases and the J segment 7 bases; nucleotides outside the gene matches: 14. In DNA form, the CDR3 reads TGTGCCAGCACCCCGGGGGGGACTAGCTGGAAGAATGAGCAGTTCTTC. Protein sequence: CASTPGGTSWKNEQFF.

This chain connects TRBV5-6 to TRBJ2-2; D is unresolved. Germline-derived CDR1 and CDR2 are SGHDT and YYEEEE. V lost 4 bases and J lost 1, with 17 bases in between. The CDR3 extends over 17 amino acids. The CDR3 here is CASSLYVGQVNTGELFF. The CDR3 DNA sequence: TGTGCCAGCAGCCTCTACGTTGGGCAGGTGAACACCGGGGAGCTGTTTTTT.

The chain joins TRBV18 to TRBJ2-2; 11 bases map to TRBD2. The ends lost 1 base at V and 0 bases at J; junction bases unmatched: 10. CDR1 is KGHSH, CDR2 LQKENI, per germline. The CDR3 extends over 20 amino acids. The CDR3 loop reads CASSPLTASGRYSNTGELFF. In DNA form, the CDR3 reads TGTGCCAGCTCACCACTTACCGCTAGCGGGAGGTATTCGAACACCGGGGAGCTGTTTTTT.

The chain combines TRBV12-3 or TRBV12-4 with TRBJ2-5; 7 bases line up with TRBD1. This CDR3 spans 14 amino acids. J gave up 5 bases and V 6 bases, and 9 bases lay outside the gene matches. The CDR3 nucleotides are TGTGCCAGCAGCAGACAGGGTTGGGGCGAGACCCAGTACTTC. Translating it yields CASSRQGWGETQYF.

In DNA form, the CDR3 reads TGCGCCAGCAGCCAAGAGGGACTAGCAGTAGAGACCCAGTACTTC. It encodes CASSQEGLAVETQYF. V is TRBV4-3 and J is TRBJ2-5; 9 bases are shared with TRBD2. This CDR3 spans 15 amino acids. The germline V gene encodes CDR1 LGHNA and CDR2 YSLEER. J gave up 4 bases and V 0 bases, and 3 bases lay outside the gene matches.

This clonotype was found many times. The rearrangement uses TRBV3-1 and TRBJ1-4; D possibly corresponds to TRBD1 (5 bases). CDR1 is LGHDT and CDR2 is YNNKEL in the germline V gene (reference sequence). CDR3 length: 17 amino acids. Trimming stripped 7 bases from V and 10 bases from J, with 28 bases between. CDR3 in DNA: TGTGCCAGCACCTCAGAGGATCCAGGGTTGGGCTACGGAAAACTGTTTTTT. As protein: CASTSEDPGLGYGKLFF.

The DNA of the CDR3 is TGTGCCAGCAGTTTCCACAGGGGGAACTACGAGCAGTACTTC. Protein: CASSFHRGNYEQYF. V usage is TRBV12-3 or TRBV12-4 and J usage is TRBJ2-7; 8 nucleotides align to TRBD1. This CDR3 comprises 14 residues. V gave up 3 bases and J gave up 3 bases; unmatched junction bases: 4.

This clonotype came up a few times. The V gene is TRBV2, the J gene TRBJ2-3, with D possibly being TRBD2 (6 bases). This CDR3 spans 16 amino acids. Trimming took off 3 bases at V and 2 bases at J, with 15 bases between the two ends. In germline, CDR1 is SNHLY, CDR2 FYNNEI. The CDR3: CASSDSKRADTDTQYF. The CDR3 DNA sequence: TGTGCCAGCAGTGATAGTAAGCGGGCCGACACAGATACGCAGTATTTT. Based on the CDR3 plus reference TRBV2 and TRBJ2-3, the full variable domain is EPEVTQTPSHQVTQMGQEVILRCVPISNHLYFYWYRQILGQKVEFLVSFYNNEISEKSEIFDDQFSVERPDGSNFTLKIRSTKLEDSAMYFCASSDSKRADTDTQYFGPGTRLTVL.

This clonotype has a handful of counts. The chain links TRBV6-1 to TRBJ2-7, with a tentative D call TRBD1 (6 bases). CDR3 length: 18 residues. V was clipped by 6 bases and J by 0 bases, with 24 bases between them. Germline CDR1 and CDR2: MNHNS and SASEGT. The CDR3, as DNA: TGTGCCAGCAGCGTCCGACAGGCCCGATTACCCTCCTCCTACGAGCAGTACTTC. It yields the protein CASSVRQARLPSSYEQYF.